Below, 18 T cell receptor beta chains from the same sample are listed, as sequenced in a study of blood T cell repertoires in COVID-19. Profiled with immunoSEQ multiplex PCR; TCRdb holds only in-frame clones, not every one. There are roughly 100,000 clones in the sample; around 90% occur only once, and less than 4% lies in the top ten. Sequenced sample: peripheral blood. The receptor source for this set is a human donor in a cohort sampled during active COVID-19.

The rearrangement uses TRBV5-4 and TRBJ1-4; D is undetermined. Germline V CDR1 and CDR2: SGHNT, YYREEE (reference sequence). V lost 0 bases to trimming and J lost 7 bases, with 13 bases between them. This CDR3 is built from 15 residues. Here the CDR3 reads CASSLAGGEGEKLFF. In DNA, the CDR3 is TGTGCCAGCAGCTTGGCTGGAGGAGAAGGTGAAAAACTGTTTTTT.

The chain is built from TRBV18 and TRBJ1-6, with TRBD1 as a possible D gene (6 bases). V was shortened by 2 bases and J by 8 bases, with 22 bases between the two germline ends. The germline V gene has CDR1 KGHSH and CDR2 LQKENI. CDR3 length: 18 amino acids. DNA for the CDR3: TGTGCCAGCTCACCAATCCATCGGGGGGCATTGACGGATTCACCCCTCCACTTT. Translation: CASSPIHRGALTDSPLHF.

CDR3: CATSGRLAGYEQYF. The CDR3 DNA is TGTGCCACCAGCGGGCGACTAGCGGGCTACGAGCAGTACTTC. The V gene is TRBV15, the J gene TRBJ2-7; 10 bases fit TRBD2. The CDR3 contains 14 residues. Germline V gene data show CDR1 as LNHNV and CDR2 as YYDKDF (reference sequence). V shed 5 bases, J shed 3 bases, and the junction held 4 bases outside the gene matches.

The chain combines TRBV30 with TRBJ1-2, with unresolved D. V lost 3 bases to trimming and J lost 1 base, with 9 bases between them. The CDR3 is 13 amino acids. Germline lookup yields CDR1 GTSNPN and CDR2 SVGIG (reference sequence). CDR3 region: CAWSNGINYGYTF. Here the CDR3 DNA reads TGTGCCTGGAGCAACGGGATTAACTATGGCTACACCTTC.

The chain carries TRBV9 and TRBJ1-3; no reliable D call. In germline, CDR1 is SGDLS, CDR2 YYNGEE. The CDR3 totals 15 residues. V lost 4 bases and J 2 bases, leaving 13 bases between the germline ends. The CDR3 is CASSPSGVAGNTIYF. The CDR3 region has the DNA TGTGCCAGCAGCCCAAGCGGAGTCGCTGGAAACACCATATATTTT.

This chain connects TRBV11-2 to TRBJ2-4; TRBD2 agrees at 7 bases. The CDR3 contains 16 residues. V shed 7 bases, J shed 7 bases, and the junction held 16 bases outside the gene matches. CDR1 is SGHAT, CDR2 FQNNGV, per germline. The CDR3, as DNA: TGTGCCAGCACAAGACTAGCAGGGACGGGTAGGAACATTCAGTACTTC. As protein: CASTRLAGTGRNIQYF.

CDR3 sequence reads: CASKLAGLAGGKNTGELFF. Here the CDR3 DNA reads TGTGCCAGCAAGCTCGCGGGACTAGCGGGAGGGAAGAACACCGGGGAGCTGTTTTTT. The chain joins TRBV28 to TRBJ2-2; TRBD2 matches 16 bases. Trimming removed 7 bases from V and 1 base from J; junction bases left unmatched: 9. The germline V gene has CDR1 MDHEN and CDR2 SYDVKM. This CDR3 is built from 19 residues.

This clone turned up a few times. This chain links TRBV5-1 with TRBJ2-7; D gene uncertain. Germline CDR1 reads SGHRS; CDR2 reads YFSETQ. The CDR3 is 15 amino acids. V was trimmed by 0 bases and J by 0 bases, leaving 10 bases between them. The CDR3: CASSLDPGPSYEQYF. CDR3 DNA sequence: TGCGCCAGCAGCTTGGATCCGGGTCCCTCCTACGAGCAGTACTTC.

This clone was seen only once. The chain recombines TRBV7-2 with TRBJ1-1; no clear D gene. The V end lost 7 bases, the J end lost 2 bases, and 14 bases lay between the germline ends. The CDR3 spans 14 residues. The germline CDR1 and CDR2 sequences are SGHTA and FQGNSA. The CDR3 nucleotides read TGTGCCAGCACCCTCCGTCGGGGAAACACTGAAGCTTTCTTT. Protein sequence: CASTLRRGNTEAFF.

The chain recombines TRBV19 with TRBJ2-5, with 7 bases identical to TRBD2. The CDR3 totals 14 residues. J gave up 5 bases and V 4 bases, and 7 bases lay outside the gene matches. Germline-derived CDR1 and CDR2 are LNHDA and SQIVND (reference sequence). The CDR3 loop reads CASSTSSGMETQYF. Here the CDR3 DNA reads TGTGCCAGTAGTACATCCAGCGGGATGGAGACCCAGTACTTC.

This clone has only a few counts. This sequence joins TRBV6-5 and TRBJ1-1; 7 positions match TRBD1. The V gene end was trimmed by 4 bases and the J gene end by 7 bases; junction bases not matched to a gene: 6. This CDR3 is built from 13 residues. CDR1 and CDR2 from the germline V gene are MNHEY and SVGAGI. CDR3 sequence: CASSFSTGNEAFF. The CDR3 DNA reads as TGTGCCAGCAGTTTTTCGACAGGGAATGAAGCTTTCTTT.

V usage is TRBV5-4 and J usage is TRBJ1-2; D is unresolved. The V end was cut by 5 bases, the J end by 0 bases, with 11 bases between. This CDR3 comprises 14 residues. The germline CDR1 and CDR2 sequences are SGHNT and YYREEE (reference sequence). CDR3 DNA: TGTGCCAGCAGTGGGCCCGGCCCTAACTATGGCTACACCTTC. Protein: CASSGPGPNYGYTF.

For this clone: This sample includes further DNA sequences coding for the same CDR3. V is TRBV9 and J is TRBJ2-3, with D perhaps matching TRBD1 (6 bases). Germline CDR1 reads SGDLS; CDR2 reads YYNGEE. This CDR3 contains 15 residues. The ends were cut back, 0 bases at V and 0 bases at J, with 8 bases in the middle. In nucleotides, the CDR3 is TGTGCCAGCAGCGTAGTTGGGGGCAGCACAGATACGCAGTATTTT. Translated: CASSVVGGSTDTQYF. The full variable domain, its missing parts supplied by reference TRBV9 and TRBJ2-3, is DSGVTQTPKHLITATGQRVTLRCSPRSGDLSVYWYQQSLDQGLQFLIQYYNGEERAKGNILERFSAQQFPDLHSELNLSSLELGDSALYFCASSVVGGSTDTQYFGPGTRLTVL.

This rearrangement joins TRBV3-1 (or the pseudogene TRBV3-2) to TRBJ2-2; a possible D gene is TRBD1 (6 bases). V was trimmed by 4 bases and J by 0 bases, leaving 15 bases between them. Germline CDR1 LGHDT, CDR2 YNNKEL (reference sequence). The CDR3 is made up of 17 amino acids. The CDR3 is CASSPSPTGANTGELFF. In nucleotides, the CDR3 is TGTGCCAGCAGCCCTTCTCCGACAGGAGCGAACACCGGGGAGCTGTTTTTT.

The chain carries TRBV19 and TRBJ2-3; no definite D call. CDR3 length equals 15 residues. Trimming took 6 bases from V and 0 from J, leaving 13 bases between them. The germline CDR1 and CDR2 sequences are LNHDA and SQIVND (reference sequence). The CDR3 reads CASRLRALSTDTQYF. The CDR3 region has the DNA TGTGCCAGTAGACTAAGAGCTCTTAGCACAGATACGCAGTATTTT.

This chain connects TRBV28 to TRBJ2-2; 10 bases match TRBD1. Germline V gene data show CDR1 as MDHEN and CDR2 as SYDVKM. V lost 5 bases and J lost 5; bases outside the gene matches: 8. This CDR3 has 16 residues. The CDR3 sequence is CASSVSGTGATGELFF. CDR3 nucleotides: TGTGCCAGCAGTGTTTCCGGGACAGGGGCGACCGGGGAGCTGTTTTTT.

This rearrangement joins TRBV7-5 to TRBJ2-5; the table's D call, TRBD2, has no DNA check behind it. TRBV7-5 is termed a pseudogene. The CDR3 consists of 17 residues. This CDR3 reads CASLGRLAGFGGETQYF. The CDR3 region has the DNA TGTGCCAGTCTGGGGAGGCTAGCGGGCTTTGGCGGAGAGACCCAGTACTTC.

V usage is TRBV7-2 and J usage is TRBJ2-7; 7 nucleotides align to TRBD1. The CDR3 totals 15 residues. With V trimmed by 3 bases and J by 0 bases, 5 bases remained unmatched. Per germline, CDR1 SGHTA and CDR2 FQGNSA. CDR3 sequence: CASSFPTGSSYEQYF. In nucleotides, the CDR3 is TGTGCCAGCAGCTTCCCGACAGGGAGCTCCTACGAGCAGTACTTC. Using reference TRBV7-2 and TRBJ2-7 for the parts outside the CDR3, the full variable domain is GAGVSQSPSNKVTEKGKDVELRCDPISGHTALYWYRQSLGQGLEFLIYFQGNSAPDKSGLPSDRFSAERTGGSVSTLTIQRTQQEDSAVYLCASSFPTGSSYEQYFGPGTRLTVT.